This TCR beta chain derives from a study of blood T cell repertoires in COVID-19. Enrolment of Seattle patients took place during active infection, and they were followed longitudinally. Authors' data handling: Scientists estimated how many nucleated cells there were by amplifying reference gene primers. Repertoires were generated with immunoSEQ multiplex PCR, while TCRdb's copy carries only in-frame clones and drops some. The V and J calls and clone size come from that table; D and trimming were worked out from the DNA. This sample has fewer than 300,000 clones, with more than 85% found just once. Trimming took 2 bases from V and 0 from J; bases not matched to a gene: 8. Germline assignment: CDR1 SGHVS and CDR2 FNYEAQ. The CDR3 spans 18 residues.

The source material was peripheral blood. This receptor was obtained from a young woman with COVID-19, enrolled during active disease. V is TRBV7-6 and J is TRBJ2-2; 8 bases match TRBD1. The DNA of the CDR3 is TGTGCCAGCAGCTTACTCGGGGTGGGACAGGCGAACACCGGGGAGCTGTTTTTT. Translated, it gives CASSLLGVGQANTGELFF.